This T cell receptor (beta chain) came from a study of blood T cell repertoires in COVID-19. Libraries were prepared by immunoSEQ multiplex PCR; TCRdb keeps only in-frame clonotypes and omits some of them. The profile shows roughly 160,000 clones, 84% of them singletons. The CDR3 loop spans 17 amino acids. Germline V gene data show CDR1 as SGHNT and CDR2 as YYREEE (reference sequence). The V and J ends lost 4 bases and 5 bases respectively, with 21 bases between them. The specimen was peripheral blood. The chain combines TRBV5-4 with TRBJ1-4; D ambiguous. This TCR came from a man between 18 and 35 years old with active or convalescent COVID-19. CDR3 sequence (DNA): TGTGCCAGCAGCATCCCCGGGGAGAATTCAAAGAATGAAAAACTGTTTTTT. Protein product: CASSIPGENSKNEKLFF.